A selection of T cell receptor beta chains follows, all from one sample in a study of response to subunit inactivated influenza vaccine. TCRdb reprocessed the RT-PCR reads via MiXCR and lists one record per CDR3 protein. The sample lists 650,000 or so distinct CDR3 sequences; around 15% were seen once. The sample was PBMCs from blood, taken around 14 days before vaccination. Receptors were obtained from a man between 45 and 60 years old who received an inactivated influenza vaccine. CDR3s include the opening cysteine and the closing phenylalanine or tryptophan. The D gene is left open where the match is weak. Clone size is stated in some rows and not others, as once, few, many or a class when expanded.

>TRBV5-1|-|-|TRBJ2-7
CASSLGPGSSYEQYF
TGCGCCAGCAGCTTGGGGCCGGGGAGCTCCTACGAGCAGTACTTC
>TRBV5-5|-|TRBD1|TRBJ2-3
CASFRQGTDTQYF
TGTGCCAGCTTTAGACAGGGGACCGATACGCAGTATTTT
>TRBV6-5|-|TRBD1|TRBJ1-2
CASSYYSYGTGPNYGYTF
TGTGCCAGCAGTTACTATTCATACGGGACAGGCCCTAACTATGGCTACACCTTC
>TRBV9|-|-|TRBJ1-1
CASSVVGSNTEAFF
TGTGCCAGCAGCGTAGTGGGATCGAACACTGAAGCTTTCTTT
>TRBV10-3|-|-|TRBJ1-5
CAISATVNQPQHF
TGTGCCATCAGTGCCACAGTCAATCAGCCCCAGCATTTT
>TRBV28|-|-|TRBJ2-3
CASSLNFEDTDTQYF
TGTGCCAGCAGTTTAAACTTTGAGGACACAGATACGCAGTATTTT
>TRBV28|-|TRBD1|TRBJ2-1
CASSPAGTGGNEQFF
TGTGCCAGCAGTCCCGCCGGGACAGGGGGCAATGAGCAGTTCTTC
>TRBV7-2|-|TRBD2|TRBJ2-7
CASSPLRLAGGDEQYF
TGTGCCAGCAGCCCCCTCCGGCTAGCGGGAGGGGATGAGCAGTACTTC
>TRBV5-1|few|-|TRBJ2-7
CASSLASVGRYEQYF
TGCGCCAGCAGCTTGGCTTCAGTGGGGAGGTACGAGCAGTACTTC
>TRBV12-3/TRBV12-4|many|TRBD1|TRBJ1-6
CASSGQGVGNSPLHF
TGTGCCAGCAGCGGACAGGGAGTGGGTAATTCACCCCTCCACTTT
>TRBV15|-|-|TRBJ1-1
CATSREAGAGEAFF
TGTGCCACCAGCAGAGAAGCGGGTGCGGGTGAAGCTTTCTTT
>TRBV12-3/TRBV12-4|few|TRBD1|TRBJ1-1
CASSFGTGDTEAFF
TGTGCCAGCAGTTTCGGGACAGGGGACACTGAAGCTTTCTTT
>TRBV7-7|few|-|TRBJ2-5
CASSPGPNQETQYF
TGTGCCAGCAGCCCGGGACCGAACCAAGAGACCCAGTACTTC
>TRBV7-8|few|TRBD1|TRBJ2-7
CASSSIGTRGRYEQYF
TGTGCCAGCAGCTCTATAGGGACGAGGGGGCGCTACGAGCAGTACTTC
>TRBV6-5|-|TRBD1|TRBJ1-2
CASSYILTGGPRSNYGYTF
TGTGCCAGCAGTTACATACTGACAGGGGGTCCCCGGTCTAACTATGGCTACACCTTC
>TRBV5-6|few|-|TRBJ2-5
CASSLLAGKGETQYF
TGTGCCAGCAGCTTGCTCGCGGGGAAGGGGGAGACCCAGTACTTC
>TRBV28|-|-|TRBJ2-3
CASSLNVFDTQYF
TGTGCCAGCAGTCTGAATGTGTTCGATACGCAGTATTTT
>TRBV28|-|-|TRBJ2-1
CASSSSVLADEQFF
-
>TRBV7-8|-|-|TRBJ1-3
CASSSTRVNLKGPGNTIYF
TGTGCCAGCAGCTCAACCAGGGTTAACCTCAAAGGCCCTGGAAACACCATATATTTT
>TRBV29-1|-|TRBD1|TRBJ2-7
CSVLRQGASYEQYF
TGCAGCGTTCTACGACAGGGGGCTTCCTACGAGCAGTACTTC
>TRBV18|few|-|TRBJ2-3
CASSPDRLLTDTQYF
TGTGCCAGCTCACCCGACAGACTCCTCACAGATACGCAGTATTTT
>TRBV7-6|-|TRBD1|TRBJ2-3
CASSLARGLTDTQYF
TGTGCCAGCAGCTTAGCCAGGGGGCTCACAGATACGCAGTATTTT
>TRBV20-1|-|-|TRBJ1-4
CSAEGSATNEKLFF
TGCAGTGCTGAGGGGTCCGCAACTAATGAAAAACTGTTTTTT
>TRBV6-2/TRBV6-3|-|-|TRBJ2-3
CASSYSGARHTQYF
TGTGCCAGCAGTTACTCGGGGGCACGCCATACGCAGTATTTT
>TRBV6-1|-|-|TRBJ2-1
CASRIGRGSSYNEQFF
TGTGCCAGCAGGATCGGGCGGGGCTCCTCCTACAATGAGCAGTTCTTC
>TRBV5-1|-|TRBD2|TRBJ2-3
CASSLGMGRGVPDTQYF
TGCGCCAGCAGCCTGGGGATGGGGCGGGGGGTCCCGGATACGCAGTATTTT
>TRBV15|few|TRBD2|TRBJ2-7
CATSRQTSGYEQYF
TGTGCCACCAGCAGACAAACTAGCGGATACGAGCAGTACTTC
>TRBV20-1|-|TRBD2|TRBJ2-3
CSARDIGGSIADTQYF
TGCAGTGCTAGAGATATCGGCGGGAGTATCGCAGATACGCAGTATTTT
>TRBV13|few|-|TRBJ2-7
CASSLGLDLAYEQYF
TGTGCCAGCAGCTTAGGCCTGGATCTAGCTTACGAGCAGTACTTC
>TRBV20-1|few|-|TRBJ2-7
CSARPIQGMGEQYF
TGCAGTGCTAGACCTATACAGGGAATGGGCGAGCAGTACTTC
>TRBV5-5|few|TRBD1|TRBJ2-1
CASSLEPPAGTGPHEQFF
TGTGCCAGCAGCTTGGAGCCACCGGCGGGGACAGGCCCCCATGAGCAGTTCTTC
>TRBV12-3/TRBV12-4|many|-|TRBJ2-5
CASSFLGEETQYF
TGTGCCAGCAGTTTTTTGGGAGAAGAGACCCAGTACTTC
>TRBV7-2|few|TRBD1|TRBJ2-5
CASSTDRGIGETQYF
TGTGCCAGCAGCACGGACAGGGGGATCGGGGAGACCCAGTACTTC
>TRBV4-1|-|-|TRBJ2-5
CASSLSEQETQYF
TGCGCCAGCAGCCTATCAGAGCAAGAGACCCAGTACTTC
>TRBV4-2|-|TRBD1|TRBJ2-3
CASSQDDRGADTQYF
TGTGCCAGCAGCCAAGATGACAGGGGTGCGGATACGCAGTATTTT
>TRBV24-1|few|TRBD2|TRBJ2-1
CATSDRTSQGHNEQFF
TGTGCCACCAGTGATCGGACTAGTCAGGGCCACAATGAGCAGTTCTTC
>TRBV30|few|-|TRBJ2-7
CAQRGAPGDEQYF
TGTGCCCAGAGAGGAGCGCCAGGTGACGAGCAGTACTTC
>TRBV6-2/TRBV6-3|few|-|TRBJ2-1
CASSETPLSSYNEQFF
TGTGCCAGCAGCGAAACCCCGTTAAGCTCCTACAATGAGCAGTTCTTC
>TRBV20-1|few|-|TRBJ2-7
CSASRTVSYEQYF
TGCAGTGCTAGTCGGACTGTCTCCTACGAGCAGTACTTC
>TRBV14|few|-|TRBJ1-3
CASSYAPGAGNTIYF
TGTGCCAGCAGCTATGCTCCGGGCGCTGGAAACACCATATATTTT
>TRBV19|-|-|TRBJ1-1
CASRPGRRTEAFF
TGTGCCAGCAGACCAGGAAGGCGCACTGAAGCTTTCTTT
>TRBV11-2|-|TRBD1|TRBJ2-3
CASSWVGTGSSTDTQYF
TGTGCCAGCAGCTGGGTGGGGACAGGCTCGAGCACAGATACGCAGTATTTT
>TRBV5-1|-|TRBD1|TRBJ2-5
CASSFKGQGETQYF
TGCGCCAGCAGCTTTAAAGGACAGGGAGAGACCCAGTACTTC
>TRBV13|-|-|TRBJ1-2
CASSLLAANYGYTF
TGTGCCAGCAGCCTCCTGGCCGCTAACTATGGCTACACCTTC
>TRBV27|-|-|TRBJ1-4
CASRSSGNGEKLFF
TGTGCCAGCAGGAGCTCAGGGAACGGTGAAAAACTGTTTTTT
>TRBV29-1|-|TRBD2|TRBJ2-3
CSVDELAGFTDTQYF
TGCAGCGTTGACGAATTAGCGGGATTCACAGATACGCAGTATTTT
>TRBV7-2|few|TRBD2|TRBJ2-7
CASSPRGVGGVYEQYF
TGTGCCAGCAGCCCCCGTGGTGTGGGGGGGGTCTACGAGCAGTACTTC
>TRBV5-1|few|-|TRBJ2-5
CASSLTDLQETQYF
TGCGCCAGCAGCTTGACGGACCTACAAGAGACCCAGTACTTC
>TRBV9|few|TRBD2|TRBJ2-2
CASSVVASGTGELFF
TGTGCCAGCAGCGTAGTGGCTAGCGGAACCGGGGAGCTGTTTTTT
>TRBV28|few|-|TRBJ2-1
CASIRESSSYNEQFF
TGTGCCAGCATACGGGAGTCGAGCTCCTACAATGAGCAGTTCTTC
>TRBV12-3/TRBV12-4|few|-|TRBJ2-7
CASSLEYGEQYF
TGTGCCAGCAGTTTAGAGTACGGCGAGCAGTACTTC
>TRBV6-2/TRBV6-3|few|TRBD2|TRBJ2-2
CASSGLAGETGELFF
TGTGCCAGCAGCGGACTAGCGGGAGAAACCGGGGAGCTGTTTTTT
>TRBV12-3/TRBV12-4|few|-|TRBJ2-3
CASSPGYSGTDTQYF
TGTGCCAGCAGTCCGGGGTATTCGGGCACAGATACGCAGTATTTT
>TRBV30|few|-|TRBJ2-3
CAWDRNTRSDTQYF
TGTGCCTGGGACAGGAACACGCGGTCAGATACGCAGTATTTT
>TRBV5-1|-|TRBD2|TRBJ2-2
CASSRSGAKNTGELFF
TGCGCCAGCAGCAGAAGCGGGGCGAAGAACACCGGGGAGCTGTTTTTT
>TRBV5-1|many|TRBD1|TRBJ2-5
CASSSRTGRETQYF
TGTGCCAGCAGCTCAAGGACAGGGAGGGAGACCCAGTACTTC
>TRBV29-1|-|-|TRBJ2-7
CSATGWVDEQYF
TGCAGCGCCACAGGCTGGGTGGACGAGCAGTACTTC
>TRBV11-2|few|-|TRBJ2-7
CASSLRGASSYEQYF
TGTGCCAGCAGCTTACGCGGGGCTTCTTCCTACGAGCAGTACTTC
>TRBV7-8|-|-|TRBJ1-4
CASSLTSGGGEKLFF
TGTGCCAGCAGCTTAACTTCCGGGGGCGGCGAAAAACTGTTTTTT
>TRBV4-2|few|-|TRBJ1-2
CASSQVEDNYGYTF
TGTGCCAGCAGCCAAGTAGAGGATAACTATGGCTACACCTTC